This T cell receptor (beta chain) was retrieved from a study of PD-L1 blockade in urothelial cancer. Study-wide points: When pretreatment blood TCR clonality was below the median, it predicted better survival.

Germline V gene lookup returns CDR1 SGHRS and CDR2 YFSETQ. The V and J ends lost 2 bases and 4 bases respectively, with 9 bases between them. CDR3 size: 13 residues. As concerns this clone: Its antigen is unidentified.

The data were produced by immunoSEQ multiplex PCR, yet TCRdb's version contains in-frame clones alone and is incomplete. The sample contains 45,000 to 50,000 clones, 70% to 90% of which appear only once. The chain joins TRBV5-1 to TRBJ1-2; no reliable D call. The receptor was isolated from a man older than 75 with urothelial cancer. Sequenced here: PBMCs, sampled around atezolizumab (anti-PD-L1) treatment. CDR3 sequence: CASSFGSAYGYTF. In nucleotides, the CDR3 is TGCGCCAGCAGCTTCGGGTCCGCCTATGGCTACACCTTC.